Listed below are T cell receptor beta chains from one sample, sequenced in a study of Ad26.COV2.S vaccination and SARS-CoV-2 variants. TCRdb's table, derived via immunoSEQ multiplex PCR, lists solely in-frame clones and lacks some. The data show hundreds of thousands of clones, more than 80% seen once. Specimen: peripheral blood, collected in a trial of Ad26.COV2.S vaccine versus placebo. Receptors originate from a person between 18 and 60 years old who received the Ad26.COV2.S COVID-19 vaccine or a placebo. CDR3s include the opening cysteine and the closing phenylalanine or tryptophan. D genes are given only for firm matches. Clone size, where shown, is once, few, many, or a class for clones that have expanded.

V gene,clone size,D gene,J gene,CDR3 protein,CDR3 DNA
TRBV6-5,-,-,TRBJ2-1,CASKVLNEQFF,TGTGCCAGCAAGGTCCTTAATGAGCAGTTCTTC
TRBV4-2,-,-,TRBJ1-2,CASSQDSYGYTF,TGTGCCAGCAGCCAAGATAGTTATGGCTACACCTTC
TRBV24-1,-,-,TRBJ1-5,CATSDATGEAQPQHF,TGTGCCACCAGTGATGCAACAGGCGAAGCTCAGCCCCAGCATTTT
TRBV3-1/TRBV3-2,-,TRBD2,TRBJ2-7,CASSQDWLAGDEQYF,TGTGCCAGCAGCCAAGATTGGCTAGCGGGAGATGAGCAGTACTTC
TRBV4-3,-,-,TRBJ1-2,CASSQDTGLYGYTF,TGCGCCAGCAGCCAAGATACGGGACTCTATGGCTACACCTTC
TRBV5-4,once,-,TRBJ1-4,CASSLVGGEKLFF,TGTGCCAGCAGCTTGGTAGGAGGGGAAAAACTGTTTTTT
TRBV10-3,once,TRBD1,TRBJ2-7,CAIREDRGTSYEQYF,TGTGCCATCAGGGAGGACAGGGGGACCTCCTACGAGCAGTACTTC
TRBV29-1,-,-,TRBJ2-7,CSVIGDRLYEQYF,TGCAGCGTAATCGGGGACCGCCTCTACGAGCAGTACTTC
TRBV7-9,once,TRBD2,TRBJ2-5,CASSLDTSGQETQYF,TGTGCCAGCAGCTTAGATACTAGCGGTCAAGAGACCCAGTACTTC
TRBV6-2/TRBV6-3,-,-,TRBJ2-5,CASSGTQYQETQYF,TGTGCCAGCAGTGGTACCCAGTACCAAGAGACCCAGTACTTC
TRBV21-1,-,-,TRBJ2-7,CASSKTGTDPYEQYF,TGTGCCAGCAGCAAGACCGGGACAGACCCCTACGAGCAGTACTTC
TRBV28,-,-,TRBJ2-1,CASSLQAGRYEQFF,TGTGCCAGCAGTTTGCAGGCGGGGAGGTATGAGCAGTTCTTC
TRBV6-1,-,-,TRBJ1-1,CASSEALPGLGRQNTEAFF,TGTGCCAGCAGTGAAGCGCTTCCCGGCTTGGGCAGACAGAACACTGAAGCTTTCTTT
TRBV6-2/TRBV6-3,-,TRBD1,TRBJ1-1,CASSYPLRGVSNTEAFF,TGTGCCAGCAGTTACCCCCTCAGGGGGGTTTCAAACACTGAAGCTTTCTTT
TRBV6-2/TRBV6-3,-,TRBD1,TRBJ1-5,CASSYSEGTGRNQPQHF,TGTGCCAGCAGTTACTCGGAAGGGACAGGTCGAAATCAGCCCCAGCATTTT
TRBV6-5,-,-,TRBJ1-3,CASSYRTSAGNTIYF,TGTGCCAGCAGTTATAGGACATCGGCTGGAAACACCATATATTTT
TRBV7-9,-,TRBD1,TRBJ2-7,CASTLPGTGDHEQYF,TGTGCCAGCACCCTCCCCGGGACAGGGGACCACGAGCAGTACTTC
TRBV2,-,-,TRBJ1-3,CASRQGSLSGNTIYF,TGTGCCAGCAGACAGGGTTCTCTCTCTGGAAACACCATATATTTT
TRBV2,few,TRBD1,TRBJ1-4,CASRGQVLNEKLFF,TGTGCCAGCAGGGGACAGGTTTTGAATGAAAAACTGTTTTTT
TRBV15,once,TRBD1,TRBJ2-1,CATSAFRDRVSNEQFF,TGTGCCACCAGCGCATTCCGGGACAGGGTCTCGAATGAGCAGTTCTTC
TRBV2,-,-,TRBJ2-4,CASSRVLTKNIQYF,TGTGCCAGCAGTCGCGTACTAACCAAAAACATTCAGTACTTC
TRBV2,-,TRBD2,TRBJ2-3,CASIIGLAGADTQYF,TGTGCCAGCATTATCGGACTAGCGGGAGCCGATACGCAGTATTTT